Following are 14 T cell receptor beta chains from one sample sequenced in a study of CD8 T cells in ankylosing spondylitis. TCRdb used MiXCR to reprocess the 5' RACE reads, holding one entry per CDR3 protein. The sample lists approximately 28,000 distinct CDR3 sequences; roughly 7.3% were seen once. Material for sequencing was blood. These receptor sequences come from a male donor with ankylosing spondylitis or in good health (not recorded which).

This clonotype was seen a few times. The chain combines TRBV6-1 with TRBJ2-4, with D perhaps matching TRBD2 (5 bases). Trimming left V 6 bases short and J 10 bases short, with 13 bases between. Germline assignment: CDR1 MNHNS and CDR2 SASEGT. The CDR3 extends over 12 amino acids. This CDR3 reads CASSTGLGIQYF. In nucleotides, the CDR3 is TGTGCCAGCAGCACGGGATTGGGGATTCAGTACTTC.

A few counts support this clonotype. The rearrangement links TRBV7-9 to TRBJ2-1; D is undetermined. Germline values: CDR1 SEHNR, CDR2 FQNEAQ (reference sequence). The CDR3 has 12 amino acids. The V end lost 3 bases, the J end lost 3 bases, and 3 bases lay between the germline ends. The CDR3 coding sequence is TGTGCCAGCAGCTTCCTCTACAATGAGCAGTTCTTC. It encodes CASSFLYNEQFF.

The rearrangement joins TRBV28 to TRBJ2-7, with TRBD2 identical over 8 bases. CDR1 and CDR2 (germline): MDHEN, SYDVKM. CDR3 length: 15 residues. V shed 3 bases and J 3 bases; nucleotides not matched to a gene: 7. This chain's CDR3 is CASSLGTGTSYEQYV. The DNA for the CDR3 is TGTGCCAGCAGTTTGGGGACCGGGACTAGCTACGAGCAGTACGTC.

This clonotype was recorded many times. CDR3 protein: CASSLWGAGTEAFF. The CDR3 bases are TGTGCCAGCAGTTTATGGGGGGCGGGGACTGAAGCTTTCTTT. V gene TRBV12-3 or TRBV12-4 combines with J gene TRBJ1-1; tentatively, D is TRBD1 (6 bases). Trimming cost V 2 bases and J 5 bases, with 12 bases left between them. The CDR3 is 14 residues long.

This clonotype was seen a handful of times. The chain links TRBV6-1 to TRBJ2-1; either TRBD1 or TRBD2 may fit D (5 bases each). The V end lost 7 bases, the J end lost 5 bases, and 15 bases lay between the germline ends. This CDR3 region has 14 residues. CDR1 MNHNS and CDR2 SASEGT come from the germline V gene. CDR3 sequence reads: CASTLWGTNNEQFF. Here the CDR3 DNA reads TGTGCCAGCACCCTATGGGGGACCAACAATGAGCAGTTCTTC.

The sample holds many counts of this clonotype. The CDR3 reads CASSFGTGTYNEQFF. CDR3 nucleotides: TGTGCCAGCAGTTTCGGGACTGGCACCTACAATGAGCAGTTCTTC. The chain recombines TRBV12-3 or TRBV12-4 with TRBJ2-1; D is perhaps TRBD2 (6 bases). This CDR3 is built from 15 residues. The ends were cut back, 3 bases at V and 2 bases at J, with 11 bases in the middle.

The chain uses TRBV6-1 and TRBJ1-4; 8 bases are a match to TRBD1. This CDR3 region has 13 residues. J gave up 8 bases and V 7 bases, and 6 bases lay outside the gene matches. In germline, CDR1 is MNHNS, CDR2 SASEGT. CDR3 nucleotides: TGTGCCAGCAACCCGGACAGGGACGAAAAACTGTTTTTT. Translating gives CASNPDRDEKLFF.

This clonotype was observed a few times. J is TRBJ2-2 and V is TRBV5-1; D gene ambiguous. Between the trimmed V and J ends, which lost 1 base and 3 bases, there was a span of 16 bases. Germline CDR1 and CDR2: SGHRS and YFSETQ. The CDR3 extends over 17 amino acids. The CDR3 DNA reads as TGCGCCAGCAGCTTGACCCACCAAAGATCAGACACCGGGGAGCTGTTTTTT. Its protein is CASSLTHQRSDTGELFF.

In nucleotides, the CDR3 is TGTGCCAGCAGCCAAGGCAGGATTAGAACCGGGGAGCTGTTTTTT. Translation: CASSQGRIRTGELFF. The V and J genes are TRBV14 and TRBJ2-2; D uncertain. This CDR3 is built from 15 residues. V was cut by 1 base and J by 5 bases, with 11 bases left in between. Germline CDR1 and CDR2: SGHDN and FVKESK.

This clonotype was seen a few times. The V call is TRBV29-1, the J call TRBJ2-5, with D possibly matching TRBD1 (6 bases). Trimming removed 2 bases from V and 1 base from J, with 14 bases in between. Per germline, CDR1 SQVTM and CDR2 ANQGSEA. The length of the CDR3 is 15 residues. The CDR3 loop reads CSVERVGAFQETQYF. DNA for the CDR3: TGCAGCGTTGAAAGAGTGGGGGCTTTCCAAGAGACCCAGTACTTC.

This clonotype showed up just a few times. V and J are TRBV29-1 and TRBJ1-5; TRBD1 is a possible D gene (5 bases). The CDR3 has 15 residues. CDR1 and CDR2 from the germline V gene are SQVTM and ANQGSEA. V was clipped by 6 bases and J by 1 base, with 16 bases between them. The CDR3 sequence: CSVEFGGGSNQPQHF. The CDR3 DNA reads as TGCAGCGTGGAGTTTGGGGGAGGAAGCAATCAGCCCCAGCATTTT.

The J gene is TRBJ2-2, the V gene TRBV29-1; 10 positions match TRBD1. Germline values: CDR1 SQVTM, CDR2 ANQGSEA. This CDR3 is built from 16 residues. The V and J ends lost 5 bases and 3 bases, in that order; junction bases with no gene match: 9. The DNA for the CDR3 is TGCAGCGTTAACTCCGGGACAGGGGTCTACACCGGGGAGCTGTTTTTT. As protein: CSVNSGTGVYTGELFF.

This clonotype was seen only a few times. CDR3 bases: TGCAGCGTTGATTGGGGGCGCGGCACCGGGGAGCTGTTTTTT. It yields the protein CSVDWGRGTGELFF. The genes are TRBV29-1 and TRBJ2-2; tentative D call: TRBD1 (6 bases). Germline-derived CDR1 and CDR2 are SQVTM and ANQGSEA. The V and J ends lost 3 bases and 4 bases respectively, with 12 bases between them. The CDR3 is 14 amino acids.

The chain employs TRBV28 and TRBJ2-1; tentatively, D is TRBD2 (6 bases). Trimming removed 4 bases at V and 12 bases at J, with 25 bases between. CDR1 MDHEN and CDR2 SYDVKM come from the germline V gene. This CDR3 has 16 residues. The CDR3 DNA reads as TGTGCCAGCAGTTCGGCTAGCGCCTTCACAATGAGCGTGCAGTTCTTC. Translation: CASSSASAFTMSVQFF.